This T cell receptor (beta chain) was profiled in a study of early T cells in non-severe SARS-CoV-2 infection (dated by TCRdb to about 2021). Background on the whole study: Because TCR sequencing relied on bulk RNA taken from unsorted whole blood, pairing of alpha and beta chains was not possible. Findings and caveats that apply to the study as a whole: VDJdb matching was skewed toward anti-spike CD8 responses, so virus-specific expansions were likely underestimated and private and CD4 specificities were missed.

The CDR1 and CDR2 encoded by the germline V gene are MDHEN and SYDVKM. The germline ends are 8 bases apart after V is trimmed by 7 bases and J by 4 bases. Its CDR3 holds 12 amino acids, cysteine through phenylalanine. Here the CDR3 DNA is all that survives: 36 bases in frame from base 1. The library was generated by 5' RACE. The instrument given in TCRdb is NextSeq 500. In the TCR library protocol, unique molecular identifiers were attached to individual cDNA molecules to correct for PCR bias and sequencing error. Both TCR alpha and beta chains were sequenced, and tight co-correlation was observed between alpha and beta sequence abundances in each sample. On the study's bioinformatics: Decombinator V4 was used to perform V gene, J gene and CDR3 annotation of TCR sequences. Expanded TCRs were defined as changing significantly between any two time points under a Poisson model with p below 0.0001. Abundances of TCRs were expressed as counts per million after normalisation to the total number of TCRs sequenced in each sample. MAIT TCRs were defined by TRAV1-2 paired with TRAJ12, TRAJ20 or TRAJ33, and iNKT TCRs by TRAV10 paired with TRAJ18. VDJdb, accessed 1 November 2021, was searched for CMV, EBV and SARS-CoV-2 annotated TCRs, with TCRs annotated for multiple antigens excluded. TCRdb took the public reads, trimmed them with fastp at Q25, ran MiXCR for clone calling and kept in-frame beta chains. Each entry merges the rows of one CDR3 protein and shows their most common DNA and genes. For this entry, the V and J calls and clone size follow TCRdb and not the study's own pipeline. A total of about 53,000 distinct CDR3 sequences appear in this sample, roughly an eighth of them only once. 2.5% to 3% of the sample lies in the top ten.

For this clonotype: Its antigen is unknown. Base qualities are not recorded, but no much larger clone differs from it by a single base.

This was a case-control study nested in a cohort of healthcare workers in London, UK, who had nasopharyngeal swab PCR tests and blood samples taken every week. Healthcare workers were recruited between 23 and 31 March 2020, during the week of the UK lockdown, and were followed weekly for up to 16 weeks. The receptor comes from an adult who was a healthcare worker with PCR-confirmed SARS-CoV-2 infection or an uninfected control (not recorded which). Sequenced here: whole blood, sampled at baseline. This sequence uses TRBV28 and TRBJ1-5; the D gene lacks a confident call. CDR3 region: CASTDPNQPQHF. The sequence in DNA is TGTGCCAGCACTGACCCAAATCAGCCCCAGCATTTT.